The clone carrying this T cell receptor beta chain was picked up many times. What it binds is unknown. These data belong to a study of Graves' ophthalmopathy and Graves' hyperthyroidism. Between the trimmed V and J ends, which lost 0 bases and 0 bases, there was a span of 8 bases. This CDR3 is 15 amino acids long. Germline CDR1 and CDR2: ENHRY and SYGVKD. RNA served as the template for amplifying TCR beta CDR3 regions. HTBI primers served in a first-round RT-PCR, which a second-round multiplex PCR followed. Each CDR3 protein is one row after TCRdb ran MiXCR on the multiplex PCR reads. The sample holds under 800,000 distinct CDR3 sequences, about 20% seen once. Study results and caveats: In blood appeared most of the expanded thyroid clonotypes whose frequency exceeded 0.001. For separating ophthalmopathy from stable hyperthyroidism, a 13-signature model gave 85% to 90% sensitivity and 75% to 83% specificity.

Hyperthyroidism in these 18- to 65-year-old patients was newly diagnosed, lasting under 2 months. Exclusion applied to patients with other autoimmune diseases, uncontrolled infections, pregnancy or lactation. Input material: peripheral blood. The rearrangement joins TRBV10-3 to TRBJ1-1, with D unresolved. This receptor was obtained from a young woman with stable Graves' hyperthyroidism. Some clones in this sample may be carry-over from other donors' samples. The CDR3 here is CAISESRVMNTEAFF. Written as DNA, the CDR3 is TGTGCCATCAGTGAGTCGAGGGTCATGAACACTGAAGCTTTCTTT.